This TCR beta chain appears in the sequencing data of a study of shared clonotypes between healthy human individuals. In the study overall: Ranging from 18 to 49 in age, donors were a couple of women and three men.

Profiled with immunoSEQ multiplex PCR; TCRdb holds only in-frame clones, not every one. The sample comprises around 2.5 million clones, over 85% of which are singletons, and more than 0.35% rests with the top ten. With respect to this clone: Antigen specificity is unknown.

The germline CDR1 and CDR2 sequences are MNHEY and SVGAGI. V dropped 6 bases and J dropped 5 bases, with 17 bases sitting between them. This CDR3 has 14 amino acids. General study findings and limits: Despite large depth, rarefaction showed incomplete sorted-subset sequencing. Generally, naive subsets came out with larger estimated richness than memory subsets. A few donors held around 5% of naive CD4 clonotypes in common.

Sequenced material: naive CD4+ T cells from PBMCs. Subset described: CD45RA+ positively selected. This TCR derives from a man younger than 35 in good health. Some clones in this sample may be carry-over from other donors' samples. This chain connects TRBV6-5 to TRBJ2-7; either TRBD1 or TRBD2 may supply D (5 bases each). The CDR3, as DNA: TGTGCCAGCAGGCCCCCCGGGACGACTAACGAGCAGTACTTC. It translates to CASRPPGTTNEQYF.